This TCR beta chain was sequenced in a study of shared clonotypes between healthy human individuals. Across the whole study: Serving as donors were a couple of women and three men, whose ages spanned 18 to 49. There were three CD4 naive, three CD4 memory, two CD8 naive and one CD8 memory plates per donor. Study-level results: Memory subsets had estimated richness that was generally smaller than that of naive subsets. Non-shared clonotypes showed lower generation probabilities than clonotypes common to all four donors.

Turning to this clone: Antigen specificity is unknown.

Measured with immunoSEQ multiplex PCR; TCRdb has only the in-frame clones, and not every one. The sample lists roughly 380,000 clones; about 96% were seen once. V dropped 6 bases and J dropped 4 bases, with 15 bases sitting between them. Germline CDR1 is LNHDA and CDR2 is SQIVND (reference sequence). CDR3 size: 15 residues. The TCR comes from a man between 25 and 39 years old in good health. The material sequenced was memory CD8+ T cells sorted from blood. Stated subset: CD45RO+ cells pooled with CCR7-negative TemRA cells. V and J are TRBV19 and TRBJ2-2; possibly TRBD1 or TRBD2 for D (5 bases each). CDR3 coding DNA: TGTGCCAGTAGCCTCAGGGCCCGGGGCACCGGGGAGCTGTTTTTT. It specifies CASSLRARGTGELFF.